Below are 28 T cell receptor beta chains sequenced from a single sample in a study of blood T cell repertoires in COVID-19. Only in-frame clones appear in the TCRdb table, and some are missing; sequencing was by immunoSEQ multiplex PCR. The profile shows 300,000 or so clones, about 90% of them singletons. The sequenced sample consisted of peripheral blood. The receptors shown here come from a man between 18 and 29 years old who had recovered from COVID-19.

The chain links TRBV29-1 to TRBJ1-2; a weak D match, TRBD1 (6 bases). The CDR3 loop spans 14 amino acids. In germline, CDR1 is SQVTM, CDR2 ANQGSEA. Deletions cut 5 bases from V and 4 bases from J, with 17 bases between. Written as DNA, the CDR3 is TGCAGCGTTTTACCCGACAGGAAACTCTATGGCTACACCTTC. Amino acid sequence: CSVLPDRKLYGYTF.

The V call is TRBV14, the J call TRBJ2-1, with TRBD1 matching 8 bases. Germline CDR1 reads SGHDN; CDR2 reads FVKESK. With V trimmed by 8 bases and J by 10 bases, 7 bases remained unmatched. The CDR3 is made up of 12 amino acids. The CDR3 region is CASQAQGAEQFF. In DNA, the CDR3 is TGTGCCAGCCAGGCGCAGGGGGCAGAGCAGTTCTTC.

As DNA, the CDR3 is TGTGCCAGTCGCCACACCGGGACATCGAACACTGAAGCTTTCTTT. Translated, it gives CASRHTGTSNTEAFF. The V gene is TRBV19, the J gene TRBJ1-1; a weak D match, TRBD1 (6 bases). This CDR3 contains 15 residues. The V end lost 8 bases, the J end lost 1 base, and 17 bases lay between the germline ends. Germline CDR1 and CDR2: LNHDA and SQIVND (reference sequence). The full variable domain, completed using reference TRBV19 and TRBJ1-1, is DGGITQSPKYLFRKEGQNVTLSCEQNLNHDAMYWYRQDPGQGLRLIYYSQIVNDFQKGDIAEGYSVSREKKESFPLTVTSAQKNPTAFYLCASRHTGTSNTEAFFGQGTRLTVV.

As to this clone: Additional DNA sequences in this sample encode the identical CDR3. The CDR3 DNA sequence: TGTGCCAGCAGTGTGGGTCAGGGGGCTCGGGGCTACACCTTC. Encoded protein: CASSVGQGARGYTF. The chain recombines TRBV2 with TRBJ1-2, with TRBD1 matching 8 bases. The CDR3 length is 14 residues. J gave up 8 bases and V 4 bases, and 9 bases lay outside the gene matches. Germline values: CDR1 SNHLY, CDR2 FYNNEI. Filled out from reference TRBV2 and TRBJ1-2, the complete variable domain reads EPEVTQTPSHQVTQMGQEVILRCVPISNHLYFYWYRQILGQKVEFLVSFYNNEISEKSEIFDDQFSVERPDGSNFTLKIRSTKLEDSAMYFCASSVGQGARGYTFGSGTRLTVV.

This rearrangement joins TRBV6-2 or TRBV6-3 to TRBJ2-7; D gene ambiguous. The CDR3 sequence is 12 residues long. Per the germline V gene, CDR1 is MNHEY and CDR2 is SVGEGT. Trimming pared 0 bases from V and 7 bases from J, leaving 7 bases between. The CDR3 region is CASSYSVREQYF. The CDR3 DNA follows: TGTGCCAGCAGTTACTCGGTCCGGGAGCAGTACTTC.

The chain carries TRBV3-1 (or the pseudogene TRBV3-2) and TRBJ1-3; TRBD1 agrees at 9 bases. The CDR3 consists of 14 residues. V shed 4 bases and J 4 bases; nucleotides not matched to a gene: 2. Germline CDR1 is LGHDT and CDR2 is YNNKEL (reference sequence). The CDR3 spells CASSPGQGGNTIYF. CDR3 in DNA: TGTGCCAGCAGCCCTGGACAGGGGGGAAACACCATATATTTT.

V usage is TRBV7-3 and J usage is TRBJ2-5, with unresolved D. The CDR3 is 17 amino acids. Deletions cut 0 bases from V and 0 bases from J, with 14 bases between. Looked up from germline, CDR1 is SGHTA and CDR2 is FQGTGA. CDR3 bases: TGTGCCAGCAGCTTAACCGGGTGGATCGGAAACCAAGAGACCCAGTACTTC. Translation gives CASSLTGWIGNQETQYF.

This clone was seen more than once but under ten times. The rearrangement links TRBV5-1 to TRBJ1-3; D remains unclear. The CDR3 is 15 amino acids. The V gene lost 0 bases and the J gene lost 1 base, with 8 bases spanning the gap. Germline V CDR1 and CDR2: SGHRS, YFSETQ. CDR3 nucleotide sequence: TGCGCCAGCAGCTTGGATAGCTTTTCTGGAAACACCATATATTTT. This sequence encodes CASSLDSFSGNTIYF.

The gene calls are TRBV4-1 and TRBJ1-6; a weak D match, TRBD1 (6 bases). Trimming left V 5 bases short and J 8 bases short, with 10 bases between. CDR1 MGHRA and CDR2 YSYEKL come from the germline V gene. The CDR3 is 13 residues long. CDR3 residues: CASSGQPHSPLHF. The DNA of the CDR3 is TGCGCCAGCAGCGGACAGCCCCATTCACCCCTCCACTTT.

The rearrangement joins TRBV7-3 to TRBJ2-1; 9 positions match TRBD1. V dropped 5 bases and J dropped 8; count of bases not matched to a gene: 7. The CDR3 has 14 amino acids. Germline V gene data show CDR1 as SGHTA and CDR2 as FQGTGA. For the CDR3, the DNA is TGTGCCAGCAGCCCCGGGACAGGGCGTCATGAGCAGTTCTTC. Protein sequence: CASSPGTGRHEQFF. Full variable domain (remainder filled in from reference TRBV7-3 and TRBJ2-1): GAGVSQTPSNKVTEKGKYVELRCDPISGHTALYWYRQSLGQGPEFLIYFQGTGAADDSGLPNDRFFAVRPEGSVSTLKIQRTERGDSAVYLCASSPGTGRHEQFFGPGTRLTVL.

The V gene is TRBV7-8, the J gene TRBJ2-7, with TRBD2 matching 10 bases. The length of the CDR3 is 16 residues. CDR1 and CDR2 (germline): SGHVS, FQNEAQ. Unmatched junction bases numbered 5, after V lost 0 bases and J lost 3 bases. The CDR3 region has the DNA TGTGCCAGCAGCTTAGCGGCTAGCGGGAGACTCTACGAGCAGTACTTC. Protein sequence: CASSLAASGRLYEQYF.

The chain carries TRBV13 and TRBJ2-5; 11 bases agree with TRBD1. Trimming took 2 bases from V and 3 from J; bases not matched to a gene: 8. Germline V gene sequence: CDR1 PRHDT, CDR2 FYEKMQ (reference sequence). This CDR3 spans 17 amino acids. The CDR3, as DNA: TGTGCCAGCAGCTTACCCGGGGACAGGGGGATGGAAGAGACCCAGTACTTC. It codes for CASSLPGDRGMEETQYF.

This clone was counted once. The chain links TRBV12-3 or TRBV12-4 to TRBJ1-4, with 9 nucleotides matching TRBD1. CDR3 length: 13 amino acids. V was pared by 6 bases and J by 7 bases, with 3 bases of the junction left unmatched. CDR3 coding DNA: TGTGCCAGCAGGGGGACAGGGCCTGAAAAACTGTTTTTT. It encodes CASRGTGPEKLFF.

The chain recombines TRBV19 with TRBJ1-5; D gene uncertain. CDR1 and CDR2 from the germline V gene are LNHDA and SQIVND (reference sequence). The V gene lost 1 base and the J gene lost 2 bases, with 9 bases spanning the gap. The length of the CDR3 is 15 residues. The CDR3 region has the DNA TGTGCCAGTAGTATAGCCAGTTTCGGCAATCAGCCCCAGCATTTT. Amino acids: CASSIASFGNQPQHF.

The rearrangement uses TRBV14 and TRBJ2-1, with 10 bases matching TRBD2. This CDR3 region has 15 residues. Germline assignment: CDR1 SGHDN and CDR2 FVKESK. V lost 4 bases and J lost 5; bases outside the gene matches: 5. The DNA of the CDR3 is TGTGCCAGCAGCCCGTTAGCGGGAGGTGACAATGAGCAGTTCTTC. It yields the protein CASSPLAGGDNEQFF.

This chain connects TRBV19 to TRBJ1-5, with 8 bases identical to TRBD1. There are 17 residues in the CDR3. Per germline, CDR1 LNHDA and CDR2 SQIVND (reference sequence). With 2 bases clipped from V and 7 bases from J, the junction kept 13 bases outside the gene matches. The CDR3 reads CASSIIGTGSGGQPQHF. For the CDR3, the DNA is TGTGCCAGTAGTATAATAGGGACAGGATCAGGAGGACAGCCCCAGCATTTT.

This rearrangement joins TRBV5-1 to TRBJ2-1; 7 bases are shared with TRBD1. The junction had 14 bases not matched to a gene; V was cut back by 0 bases and J by 2 bases. In germline, CDR1 is SGHRS, CDR2 YFSETQ. The CDR3 is 19 amino acids. CDR3 DNA sequence: TGCGCCAGCAGCTTGGATAACAGGGGCGAAACTTTGACCTACAATGAGCAGTTCTTC. Translated, it gives CASSLDNRGETLTYNEQFF.

The chain is built from TRBV4-2 and TRBJ2-7; 7 bases align to TRBD2. Germline V gives CDR1 LGHNA, CDR2 YNFKEQ. The CDR3 spans 16 residues. The junction had 10 bases not matched to a gene; V was cut back by 4 bases and J by 1 base. The chain's CDR3 is CASSPLGGGESYEQYF. The CDR3 DNA follows: TGTGCCAGCAGCCCGCTTGGCGGGGGTGAGTCCTACGAGCAGTACTTC.

V is TRBV5-1 and J is TRBJ2-3; 8 bases are a match to TRBD2. Per germline, CDR1 SGHRS and CDR2 YFSETQ. CDR3 length: 15 residues. Unmatched junction bases numbered 10, after V lost 4 bases and J lost 6 bases. CDR3 protein: CASSLGGTRDDTQYF. CDR3 sequence (DNA): TGCGCCAGCAGCCTTGGCGGGACTAGAGATGATACGCAGTATTTT.

This rearrangement joins TRBV11-2 to TRBJ2-1; TRBD2 matches at 10 bases. CDR1 is SGHAT and CDR2 is FQNNGV in the germline V gene. CDR3 length: 17 residues. With 3 bases clipped from V and 2 bases from J, the junction kept 7 bases outside the gene matches. The CDR3, as DNA: TGTGCCAGCAGCTTGAAACCAGCGGGAGGGACCTACAATGAGCAGTTCTTC. Residues: CASSLKPAGGTYNEQFF.

The chain combines TRBV5-4 with TRBJ1-4; 7 bases map to TRBD1. The ends lost 0 bases at V and 4 bases at J; junction bases unmatched: 3. This CDR3 is 15 amino acids long. Germline CDR1 SGHNT, CDR2 YYREEE (reference sequence). The CDR3 region is CASSLGQGDNEKLFF. CDR3 nucleotide sequence: TGTGCCAGCAGCTTGGGTCAGGGGGATAATGAAAAACTGTTTTTT.

The rearrangement links TRBV4-2 to TRBJ2-3; D is uncertain. The CDR3 has 15 amino acids. The germline CDR1 and CDR2 sequences are LGHNA and YNFKEQ. V was pared by 0 bases and J by 1 base, with 8 bases between. The CDR3 coding sequence is TGTGCCAGCAGCCAAGATGATCCAGGCACAGATACGCAGTATTTT. The encoded protein is CASSQDDPGTDTQYF.

The chain carries TRBV19 and TRBJ2-3; 8 nucleotides agree with TRBD1. J lost 0 bases, V lost 7 bases, and 6 bases had no gene match. The CDR3 sequence is 15 residues long. Germline CDR1 is LNHDA and CDR2 is SQIVND (reference sequence). This CDR3 reads CASTTRQGSTDTQYF. The CDR3 DNA is TGTGCCAGTACGACTCGACAGGGGAGCACAGATACGCAGTATTTT.

The chain has TRBV6-5 and TRBJ2-1; D is possibly TRBD2 (7 bases). Germline assignment: CDR1 MNHEY and CDR2 SVGAGI. Trimming took off 6 bases at V and 5 bases at J, with 11 bases between the two ends. CDR3 length: 13 amino acids. CDR3 region: CASSTGGHNEQFF. The CDR3 bases are TGTGCCAGCAGCACGGGGGGCCACAATGAGCAGTTCTTC.

V is TRBV24-1 and J is TRBJ2-2; 7 bases map to TRBD2. The CDR3 has 13 residues. V lost 10 bases to trimming and J lost 4 bases; unmatched junction nucleotides: 5. Germline V gene sequence: CDR1 KGHDR, CDR2 SFDVKD. The CDR3 DNA reads as TGTGCCACTCAGAGGGAGGGCACCGGGGAGCTGTTTTTT. Translating it yields CATQREGTGELFF.

The gene calls are TRBV7-6 and TRBJ2-1, with a possible D match to TRBD1 (6 bases). V lost 5 bases and J lost 4, with 18 bases in between. Germline V gene sequence: CDR1 SGHVS, CDR2 FNYEAQ. CDR3 length: 16 residues. CDR3 in amino acids: CASSPEGGARYNEQFF. The CDR3 region has the DNA TGTGCCAGCAGCCCCGAAGGGGGAGCTAGGTACAATGAGCAGTTCTTC.

The genes are TRBV11-3 and TRBJ2-1; 12 bases are shared with TRBD2. V gave up 5 bases and J gave up 2 bases; unmatched junction bases: 1. The CDR3 totals 15 residues. The germline V gene has CDR1 SGHNT and CDR2 YENEEA. CDR3: CASSLAGGPYNEQFF. Here the CDR3 DNA reads TGTGCCAGCAGCCTAGCGGGGGGGCCCTACAATGAGCAGTTCTTC.

J is TRBJ2-7 and V is TRBV7-4, with TRBD1 identical over 11 bases. Losses at the gene ends were 7 bases for V and 2 bases for J; bases not matched to a gene: 7. Germline loops: CDR1 SGHVT, CDR2 SQSDAQ. The CDR3 spans 15 residues. In DNA, the CDR3 is TGTGCCAGCACCAACGGGACAGGGGGTCCCTACGAGCAGTACTTC. This translates into CASTNGTGGPYEQYF. The entire variable domain, with the rest obtained from reference TRBV7-4 and TRBJ2-7, is as follows: GAGVSQSPRYKVAKRGRDVALRCDSISGHVTLYWYRQTLGQGSEVLTYSQSDAQRDKSGRPSGRFSAERPERSVSTLKIQRTEQGDSAVYLCASTNGTGGPYEQYFGPGTRLTVT.